The 22 T cell receptor beta chains below were found in one sample sequenced in a study of T cell changes during pregnancy in multiple sclerosis. Sequencing was performed with immunoSEQ multiplex PCR; in TCRdb, only in-frame clones are kept and a portion is missing. This sample has 40,000 to 50,000 clones; about 91% occur once, and the top ten carry 0.3% to 0.4%. This specimen consisted of CD4+ T cells from peripheral blood mononuclear cells, obtained in the second trimester of pregnancy. These receptors originate from a female donor in good health, enrolled as a control in a pregnancy study.

The sample holds a few counts of this clone. The J gene is TRBJ2-7, the V gene TRBV7-8; 9 bases map to TRBD2. CDR3 length: 14 amino acids. CDR1 and CDR2 (germline): SGHVS, FQNEAQ. V shed 5 bases and J 3 bases; nucleotides not matched to a gene: 5. Written as DNA, the CDR3 is TGTGCCAGCAGCCCCCGCGGGGGGGGCTACGAGCAGTACTTC. Its protein is CASSPRGGGYEQYF.

The chain joins TRBV9 to TRBJ1-3; weak D call: TRBD1 (6 bases). The CDR3 is 17 residues long. Germline V gene lookup returns CDR1 SGDLS and CDR2 YYNGEE. Trimming removed 4 bases from V and 1 base from J, with 18 bases in between. The CDR3 is CASSTSPGHRSGNTIYF. The CDR3 nucleotides are TGTGCCAGCAGCACTTCTCCGGGACATAGGTCTGGAAACACCATATATTTT.

The chain has TRBV4-2 and TRBJ2-3; 14 bases are a match to TRBD2. The CDR3 covers 19 residues. The ends lost 4 bases at V and 0 bases at J; junction bases unmatched: 9. Germline V lookup: CDR1 LGHNA, CDR2 YNFKEQ. DNA for the CDR3: TGTGCCAGCAGCCCCGGGACTAGCGGGGGCCCGAGTAGCACAGATACGCAGTATTTT. Its protein is CASSPGTSGGPSSTDTQYF.

This clone occurred once. V is TRBV9 and J is TRBJ2-6; 8 positions agree with TRBD2. Germline CDR1 SGDLS, CDR2 YYNGEE. The CDR3 is 15 amino acids. With 3 bases clipped from V and 2 bases from J, the junction kept 1 base outside the gene matches. In nucleotides, the CDR3 is TGTGCCAGCAGCGCGGGGGGGACTGGGGCCAACGTCCTGACTTTC. It yields the protein CASSAGGTGANVLTF.

V usage is TRBV19 and J usage is TRBJ1-1; D may be TRBD1 (5 bases). V lost 5 bases, J lost 0 bases, and 7 bases lay in between. Germline V gene sequence: CDR1 LNHDA, CDR2 SQIVND (reference sequence). The length of the CDR3 is 13 residues. In DNA, the CDR3 is TGTGCCAGTAGTGGGGCGTTGAACACTGAAGCTTTCTTT. It translates to CASSGALNTEAFF.

CDR3 in amino acids: CATSRDLASGGTRQETQYF. CDR3 bases: TGTGCCACCAGCAGAGATTTGGCTAGCGGGGGGACCCGCCAAGAGACCCAGTACTTC. The chain joins TRBV15 to TRBJ2-5; TRBD2 agrees at 11 bases. V lost 0 bases to trimming and J lost 1 base; unmatched junction nucleotides: 10. Germline V lookup: CDR1 LNHNV, CDR2 YYDKDF (reference sequence). The CDR3 totals 19 residues.

The chain recombines TRBV9 with TRBJ1-1; tentative D call: TRBD1 (5 bases). Per the germline V gene, CDR1 is SGDLS and CDR2 is YYNGEE. The CDR3 length is 15 residues. V dropped 0 bases and J dropped 2 bases, with 11 bases sitting between them. The CDR3 loop is CASSVDGRVNTEAFF. CDR3 nucleotide sequence: TGTGCCAGCAGCGTAGACGGCAGGGTCAACACTGAAGCTTTCTTT. The full variable domain, rest sourced from reference TRBV9 and TRBJ1-1, is DSGVTQTPKHLITATGQRVTLRCSPRSGDLSVYWYQQSLDQGLQFLIQYYNGEERAKGNILERFSAQQFPDLHSELNLSSLELGDSALYFCASSVDGRVNTEAFFGQGTRLTVV.

The CDR3 sequence is CASSVRAGEGGYTF. CDR3 DNA sequence: TGTGCCAGCTCTGTAAGGGCAGGGGAAGGAGGCTACACCTTC. The rearrangement links TRBV2 to TRBJ1-2, with D perhaps TRBD1 (6 bases). Germline V gene data show CDR1 as SNHLY and CDR2 as FYNNEI. Trimming cost V 8 bases and J 8 bases, with 21 bases left between them. This CDR3 is built from 14 residues.

The chain has TRBV19 and TRBJ1-4; D unclear. Germline-derived CDR1 and CDR2 are LNHDA and SQIVND (reference sequence). The CDR3 is made up of 14 amino acids. Trimming left V 3 bases short and J 7 bases short, with 12 bases between. CDR3 DNA sequence: TGTGCCAGTAGTATGTTTGGCTCCTCTGAAAAACTGTTTTTT. Residues: CASSMFGSSEKLFF.

The chain joins TRBV19 to TRBJ1-5; 7 bases align to TRBD1. The CDR3 runs to 17 residues. Germline lookup yields CDR1 LNHDA and CDR2 SQIVND (reference sequence). Trimming at V came to 0 bases and at J to 8 bases, leaving 13 bases not matched to a gene. DNA for the CDR3: TGTGCCAGTAGTATAGATAAGGGGACAGTAAGAGCGGAGCCCCAGCATTTT. Amino acid sequence: CASSIDKGTVRAEPQHF.

The chain has TRBV5-1 and TRBJ2-5, with D hard to call. The CDR3 contains 13 residues. Germline loops: CDR1 SGHRS, CDR2 YFSETQ. The ends were cut back, 4 bases at V and 7 bases at J, with 14 bases in the middle. The CDR3 region is CASSPGSLGTQYF. The CDR3 DNA reads TGCGCCAGCAGCCCCGGGTCCCTCGGGACCCAGTACTTC.

The chain couples TRBV7-9 to TRBJ1-5; D is unresolved. The CDR3 consists of 14 residues. Germline V lookup: CDR1 SEHNR, CDR2 FQNEAQ (reference sequence). The ends were cut back, 0 bases at V and 4 bases at J, with 7 bases in the middle. This chain's CDR3 is CASSLATGNQPQHF. The CDR3 DNA reads as TGTGCCAGCAGCTTAGCGACGGGTAATCAGCCCCAGCATTTT.

This sequence joins TRBV7-3 and TRBJ2-1; 13 bases match TRBD2. The CDR3 contains 20 residues. Losses at the gene ends were 2 bases for V and 9 bases for J; bases not matched to a gene: 19. Germline lookup yields CDR1 SGHTA and CDR2 FQGTGA. The CDR3 reads CASSLPTPATSGGSSFEQFF. The CDR3 DNA reads as TGTGCCAGCAGCTTACCAACCCCGGCGACTAGCGGGGGGTCTTCCTTTGAGCAGTTCTTC.

The CDR3 protein is CASSQPRQKVNYGYTF. The CDR3 DNA reads as TGTGCCAGCAGCCAACCCCGACAGAAAGTTAACTATGGCTACACCTTC. The genes are TRBV4-2 and TRBJ1-2, with a possible D match to TRBD1 (5 bases). V lost 2 bases to trimming and J lost 1 base, with 14 bases between them. The germline CDR1 and CDR2 sequences are LGHNA and YNFKEQ. The CDR3 has 16 amino acids.

Turning to this clone: The junction departs from germline at one end; a sequencing error may be responsible. The chain combines TRBV7-7 with TRBJ1-3; the D gene is possibly TRBD1 (6 bases). The V gene's germline CDR1 is SSHAT and CDR2 FNYEAQ (reference sequence). The CDR3 spans 15 residues. The CDR3 reads CASSSREGAGNTIYF. CDR3 DNA sequence: TGTGCTAGCAGCTCCCGAGAGGGGGCTGGAAACACCATATATTTT.

The V and J genes are TRBV6-6 and TRBJ2-1, with D possibly matching TRBD1 (6 bases). Germline CDR1 MNHNY, CDR2 SVGAGI (reference sequence). Trimming took 7 bases from V and 5 from J, leaving 15 bases between them. The CDR3 is made up of 14 amino acids. The CDR3 protein is CASISGQRHNEQFF. CDR3 in DNA: TGTGCCAGCATTTCTGGACAGCGTCACAATGAGCAGTTCTTC.

The chain has TRBV19 and TRBJ1-2, with a tentative D call TRBD1 (6 bases). V lost 3 bases to trimming and J lost 4 bases, with 12 bases between them. This CDR3 contains 14 residues. Germline-derived CDR1 and CDR2 are LNHDA and SQIVND (reference sequence). CDR3 in amino acids: CASSIPGAGYGYTF. The CDR3 coding sequence is TGTGCCAGTAGTATCCCAGGGGCGGGCTATGGCTACACCTTC.

The J gene is TRBJ2-7, the V gene TRBV10-3, with 7 bases lining up with TRBD1. J lost 3 bases, V lost 5 bases, and 1 base had no gene match. The CDR3 runs 12 residues. In germline, CDR1 is ENHRY, CDR2 SYGVKD. The CDR3 here is CAISRDSYEQYF. CDR3 in DNA: TGTGCCATCAGTCGGGACAGCTACGAGCAGTACTTC.

The gene calls are TRBV18 and TRBJ2-6, with a weak D call TRBD1 (5 bases). This CDR3 has 16 residues. Per the germline V gene, CDR1 is KGHSH and CDR2 is LQKENI. V was pared by 6 bases and J by 1 base, with 13 bases between. CDR3 protein: CASSNAQGSGANVLTF. CDR3 in DNA: TGTGCCAGCTCGAATGCTCAGGGATCTGGGGCCAACGTCCTGACTTTC.

The rearrangement links TRBV7-9 to TRBJ2-2; D is unresolved. The V gene lost 1 base and the J gene lost 0 bases, with 9 bases spanning the gap. The germline CDR1 and CDR2 sequences are SEHNR and FQNEAQ (reference sequence). This CDR3 has 16 residues. The CDR3 here is CASSLGGATNTGELFF. Here the CDR3 DNA reads TGTGCCAGCAGCTTAGGAGGTGCGACGAACACCGGGGAGCTGTTTTTT. Full variable domain (missing parts from reference TRBV7-9 and TRBJ2-2): DTGVSQNPRHKITKRGQNVTFRCDPISEHNRLYWYRQTLGQGPEFLTYFQNEAQLEKSRLLSDRFSAERPKGSFSTLEIQRTEQGDSAMYLCASSLGGATNTGELFFGEGSRLTVL.

This chain links TRBV7-2 with TRBJ1-1; 10 nucleotides match TRBD1. The junction had 7 bases not matched to a gene; V was cut back by 5 bases and J by 10 bases. The CDR3 runs 13 residues. Germline lookup yields CDR1 SGHTA and CDR2 FQGNSA. CDR3 sequence reads: CASSPGTGVSAFF. As DNA, the CDR3 is TGTGCCAGCAGCCCCGGGACAGGGGTGTCAGCTTTCTTT.

The rearrangement uses TRBV11-1 and TRBJ1-4; D uncertain. Trimming removed 4 bases at V and 0 bases at J, with 9 bases between. The germline gives CDR1 SGHAT, CDR2 FQDESV (reference sequence). The CDR3 sequence is 15 residues long. The CDR3 DNA sequence: TGTGCCAGCAGCTCATCGGTTGCAACTAATGAAAAACTGTTTTTT. Amino acid sequence: CASSSSVATNEKLFF.